This T cell receptor beta chain was captured in a study of CD8 T cells in ankylosing spondylitis (dated by TCRdb to about 2017). Some background on the complete study: To find TCR variants linked to disease, the study profiled T cell receptor beta repertoires in ankylosing spondylitis patients and healthy donors. Peripheral blood was sampled, and synovial fluid was also collected from ankylosing spondylitis patients. In total, the full study cohort was made up of 85 to 140 healthy donors and roughly 27 ankylosing spondylitis patients. The paper's findings and limits, for the study overall: The disease-linked clones had a CD8+ phenotype and were found at relatively low frequencies in peripheral blood. Some motif variants were previously reported in synovial fluid and blood of reactive arthritis patients, suggesting common disease-initiation mechanisms. According to the report, matched synovial fluid samples from ankylosing spondylitis patients were significantly enriched for the disease-linked clones. Blood from ankylosing spondylitis patients appeared to be characterized by a TCR beta motif composed of roughly eight highly homologous amino acid variants.

In this sample, this clonotype turned up a few times. Its antigen remains unidentified. Per-base qualities were not stored, and no clone one base away is much larger. The germline V gene encodes CDR1 MGHRA and CDR2 YSYEKL. The CDR3 runs 16 amino acids, cysteine and phenylalanine included. Only the CDR3 portion is preserved as DNA: 48 bases, with reading frame beginning at the first base. Trimming takes 0 bases from V and 5 bases from J, and the germline ends sit 13 bases apart. The instrument given in TCRdb is Illumina HiSeq 2500. TCR beta libraries were prepared by quantitative 5'-RACE with molecular barcodes. Per the authors' processing: A new computational method, built on a probabilistic model of VDJ rearrangement, was used to identify disease-linked TCR variants. Using fastp at Q25 and MiXCR, TCRdb reprocessed the public reads and kept productive beta chains. Under each unique CDR3 protein, matching rows form one entry showing the most common genes and DNA. The V and J calls here are based on TCRdb, not the publication. The sample table holds a few hundred thousand distinct CDR3 sequences, of which 20% to 25% were seen once. The ten top clones hold about 16% of the sample.

Sequencing was carried out using blood, either unsorted or a sorted T cell fraction (not recorded which). This receptor was obtained from a male donor with ankylosing spondylitis. The V and J segments used are TRBV4-1 and TRBJ1-4, and possibly TRBD1, on 5 matching bases. The DNA reads TGCGCCAGCAGCCAAGACCTAAGGGGCCGGAATGAAAAACTGTTTTTT. Translation gives CASSQDLRGRNEKLFF.